Listed below are T cell receptor beta chains from one sample, sequenced in a study of blood T cell repertoires in COVID-19. Assay used: immunoSEQ multiplex PCR; TCRdb lists only in-frame clones, some missing. The sample lists just over 80,000 clones, 81% seen once, with roughly 40% in the top ten. Source material: peripheral blood. Receptor source: a man aged 80 or over with acute or convalescent COVID-19. The CDR3 runs from the conserved cysteine through the conserved F or W. The D gene is left open where the match is weak. Size is stated for part of the rows, as once, few or many counts, or as a class when the clone is expanded.

d_gene | j_gene | abundance | v_gene | CDR3aa | CDR3nt
TRBD1 | TRBJ2-5 | - | TRBV6-5 | CASRRTGGKTQYF | TGTGCCAGCAGACGGACAGGGGGAAAGACCCAGTACTTC
- | TRBJ1-6 | - | TRBV7-3 | CASSLMAGANSPLHF | TGTGCCAGCAGCTTAATGGCAGGGGCTAATTCACCCCTCCACTTT
- | TRBJ1-1 | - | TRBV9 | CASSVVLGAVTEAFF | TGTGCCAGCAGCGTAGTGTTGGGCGCCGTTACTGAAGCTTTCTTT
- | TRBJ1-1 | once | TRBV5-6 | CASSLVQLGNTEAFF | TGTGCCAGCAGCTTGGTACAGTTAGGGAACACTGAAGCTTTCTTT
TRBD1 | TRBJ1-4 | - | TRBV4-3 | CASSQSNRGVEKLFF | TGCGCCAGCAGCCAGAGTAACAGGGGGGTTGAAAAACTGTTTTTT
TRBD2 | TRBJ2-7 | - | TRBV7-2 | CASSLPGGGGRKSYEQYF | TGTGCCAGCAGCTTACCGGGCGGGGGGGGAAGGAAATCCTACGAGCAGTACTTC
TRBD2 | TRBJ2-7 | few | TRBV28 | CASSPSGRARNEQYF | TGTGCCAGCAGTCCTAGCGGGAGGGCCCGAAACGAGCAGTACTTC
- | TRBJ2-3 | - | TRBV29-1 | CSVEGTGRVGTDTQYF | TGCAGCGTTGAAGGGACAGGGAGGGTTGGAACAGATACGCAGTATTTT
- | TRBJ1-1 | - | TRBV3-1/TRBV3-2 | CASSRGGWTNTEAFF | TGTGCCAGCAGCCGGGGGGGGTGGACGAACACTGAAGCTTTCTTT
TRBD2 | TRBJ2-6 | - | TRBV11-2 | CASSWPGLAGKGANVLTF | TGTGCCAGCAGCTGGCCGGGACTAGCGGGTAAAGGGGCCAACGTCCTGACTTTC
- | TRBJ1-1 | - | TRBV5-1 | CASSYQDRFTEAFF | TGCGCCAGCAGCTACCAAGACAGGTTTACTGAAGCTTTCTTT
TRBD1 | TRBJ2-1 | - | TRBV7-6 | CASSVTGATYNEQFF | TGTGCCAGCAGCGTTACAGGGGCGACCTACAATGAGCAGTTCTTC
TRBD2 | TRBJ2-1 | - | TRBV7-9 | CASSWGTSGRAVYNEQFF | TGTGCCAGCAGCTGGGGGACTAGCGGGAGGGCCGTGTACAATGAGCAGTTCTTC
- | TRBJ1-1 | - | TRBV9 | CASSGRGSSMNTEAFF | TGTGCCAGCAGCGGGCGGGGCTCATCCATGAACACTGAAGCTTTCTTT
TRBD1 | TRBJ1-1 | - | TRBV18 | CASSPQHQGATEAFF | TGTGCCAGCTCACCACAGCACCAGGGGGCCACTGAAGCTTTCTTT
TRBD2 | TRBJ2-1 | - | TRBV7-9 | CASSPGGSSYNEQFF | TGTGCCAGCAGCCCCGGGGGGAGCTCCTACAATGAGCAGTTCTTC
TRBD1 | TRBJ1-3 | - | TRBV12-5 | CASGLHRGSGNTIYF | TGTGCTAGTGGTTTGCACAGGGGCTCTGGAAACACCATATATTTT
- | TRBJ2-7 | - | TRBV20-1 | CSARKGQGQYF | TGCAGTGCTAGAAAGGGACAAGGGCAGTACTTC
- | TRBJ2-1 | - | TRBV27 | CASLPLSALSSYNEQFF | TGTGCCAGCCTTCCCTTAAGCGCTCTCAGCTCCTACAATGAGCAGTTCTTC
TRBD1 | TRBJ1-5 | - | TRBV2 | CASRTGTGGNQPQHF | TGTGCCAGCAGGACAGGGACAGGGGGCAATCAGCCCCAGCATTTT
TRBD1 | TRBJ1-5 | - | TRBV3-1/TRBV3-2 | CASSPLPGGGQPQHF | TGTGCCAGCAGCCCGTTACCAGGGGGCGGTCAGCCCCAGCATTTT
TRBD1 | TRBJ2-2 | - | TRBV19 | CASSIKRTGNTGELFF | TGTGCCAGTAGTATAAAACGGACAGGGAACACCGGGGAGCTGTTTTTT
- | TRBJ2-3 | - | TRBV6-1 | CASSEQGLASTDTQYF | TGTGCCAGCAGTGAACAGGGGCTCGCTAGCACAGATACGCAGTATTTT
TRBD2 | TRBJ2-1 | - | TRBV5-4 | CASSHKRLAGYNEQFF | TGTGCCAGCAGCCACAAAAGACTAGCGGGCTACAATGAGCAGTTCTTC
TRBD1 | TRBJ1-4 | - | TRBV18 | CASSPTYRGSANEKLFF | TGTGCCAGCTCACCTACTTACAGGGGTTCGGCTAATGAAAAACTGTTTTTT
- | TRBJ1-5 | few | TRBV2 | CASTRADNQPQHF | TGTGCCAGCACCAGGGCGGACAATCAGCCCCAGCATTTT
TRBD2 | TRBJ2-5 | - | TRBV5-1 | CASSSTGTSQETQYF | TGCGCCAGCAGCTCGACCGGGACTAGCCAAGAGACCCAGTACTTC